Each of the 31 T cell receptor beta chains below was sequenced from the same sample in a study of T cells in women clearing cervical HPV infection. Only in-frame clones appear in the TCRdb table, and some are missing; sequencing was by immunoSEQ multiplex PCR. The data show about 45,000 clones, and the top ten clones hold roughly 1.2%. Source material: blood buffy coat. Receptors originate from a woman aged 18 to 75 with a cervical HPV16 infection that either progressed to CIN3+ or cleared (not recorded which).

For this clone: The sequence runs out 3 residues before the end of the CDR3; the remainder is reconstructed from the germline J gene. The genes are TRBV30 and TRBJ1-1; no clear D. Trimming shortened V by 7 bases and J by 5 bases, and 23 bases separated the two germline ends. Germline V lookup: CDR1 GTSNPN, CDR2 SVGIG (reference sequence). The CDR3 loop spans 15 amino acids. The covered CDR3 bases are TGTGCCTTGGCGGGAGCCCCTGGGGTGTTGACTGAA. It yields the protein CALAGAPGVLTE. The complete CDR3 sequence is CALAGAPGVLTEAFF.

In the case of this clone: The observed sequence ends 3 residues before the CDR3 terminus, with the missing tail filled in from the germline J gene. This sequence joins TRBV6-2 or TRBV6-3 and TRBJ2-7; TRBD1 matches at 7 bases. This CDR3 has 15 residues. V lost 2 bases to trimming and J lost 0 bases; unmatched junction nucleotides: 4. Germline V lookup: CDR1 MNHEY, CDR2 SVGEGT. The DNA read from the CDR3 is TGTGCCAGCAGTTACCCATGGGACAGCTCCTACGAG. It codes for CASSYPWDSSYE. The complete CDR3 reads CASSYPWDSSYEQYF.

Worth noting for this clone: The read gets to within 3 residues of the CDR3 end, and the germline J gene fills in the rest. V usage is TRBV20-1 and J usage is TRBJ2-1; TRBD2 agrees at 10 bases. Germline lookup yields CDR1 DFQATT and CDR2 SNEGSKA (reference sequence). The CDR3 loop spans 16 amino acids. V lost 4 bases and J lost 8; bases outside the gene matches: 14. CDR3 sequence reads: CSANPPSGRAGDEQFF. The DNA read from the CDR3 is TGCAGTGCTAATCCCCCCAGCGGGAGGGCCGGAGATGAG.

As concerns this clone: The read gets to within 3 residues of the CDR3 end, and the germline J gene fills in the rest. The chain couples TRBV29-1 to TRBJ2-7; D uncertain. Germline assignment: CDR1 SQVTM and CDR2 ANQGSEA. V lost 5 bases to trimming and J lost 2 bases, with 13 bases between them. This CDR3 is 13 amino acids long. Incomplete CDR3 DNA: TGCAGCGTTCCCAGCGATGATACCTACGAG. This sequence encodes CSVPSDDTYE. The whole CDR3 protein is CSVPSDDTYEQYF.

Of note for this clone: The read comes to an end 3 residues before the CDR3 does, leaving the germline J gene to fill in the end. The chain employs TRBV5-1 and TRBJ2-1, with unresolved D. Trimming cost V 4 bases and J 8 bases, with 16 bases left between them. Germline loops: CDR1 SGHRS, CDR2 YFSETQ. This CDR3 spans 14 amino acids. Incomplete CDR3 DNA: TGCGCCAGCAGCAGGGCGACGGAGTGGGATGAG. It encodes CASSRATEWDE. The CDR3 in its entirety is CASSRATEWDEQFF.

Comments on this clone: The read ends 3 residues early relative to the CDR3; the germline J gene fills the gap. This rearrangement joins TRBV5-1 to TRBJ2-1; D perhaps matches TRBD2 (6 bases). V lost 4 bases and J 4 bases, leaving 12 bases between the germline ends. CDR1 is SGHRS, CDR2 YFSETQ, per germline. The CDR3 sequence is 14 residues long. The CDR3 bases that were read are TGCGCCAGCAGCATCGGGACTGTTTACAATGAG. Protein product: CASSIGTVYNE. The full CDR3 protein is CASSIGTVYNEQFF. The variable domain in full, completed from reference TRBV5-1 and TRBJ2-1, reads KAGVTQTPRYLIKTRGQQVTLSCSPISGHRSVSWYQQTPGQGLQFLFEYFSETQRNKGNFPGRFSGRQFSNSRSEMNVSTLELGDSALYLCASSIGTVYNEQFFGPGTRLTVL.

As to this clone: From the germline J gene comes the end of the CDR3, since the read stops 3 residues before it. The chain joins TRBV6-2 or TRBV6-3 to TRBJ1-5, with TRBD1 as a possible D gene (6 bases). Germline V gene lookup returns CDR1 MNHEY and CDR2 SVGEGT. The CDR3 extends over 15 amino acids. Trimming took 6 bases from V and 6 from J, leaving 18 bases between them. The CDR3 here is CASSAFRGDGQPQHF. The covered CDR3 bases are TGTGCCAGCAGCGCATTCAGGGGAGATGGTCAGCCC.

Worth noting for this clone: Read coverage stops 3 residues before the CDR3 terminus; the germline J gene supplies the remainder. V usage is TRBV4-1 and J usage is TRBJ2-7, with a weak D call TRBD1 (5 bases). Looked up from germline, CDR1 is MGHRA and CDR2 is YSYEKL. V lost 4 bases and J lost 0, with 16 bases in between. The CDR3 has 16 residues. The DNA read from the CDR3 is TGCGCCAGCAGCCGTTTTGGGGCGGATAACTCCTACGAG. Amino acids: CASSRFGADNSYE. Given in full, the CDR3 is CASSRFGADNSYEQYF.

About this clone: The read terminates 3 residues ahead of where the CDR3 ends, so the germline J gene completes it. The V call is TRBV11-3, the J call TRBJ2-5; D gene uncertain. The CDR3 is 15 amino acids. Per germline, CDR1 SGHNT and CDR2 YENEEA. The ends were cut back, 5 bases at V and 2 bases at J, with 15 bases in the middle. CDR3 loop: CASSASLQSQETQYF. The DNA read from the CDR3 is TGTGCCAGCAGCGCTTCTTTACAGTCGCAAGAGACC.

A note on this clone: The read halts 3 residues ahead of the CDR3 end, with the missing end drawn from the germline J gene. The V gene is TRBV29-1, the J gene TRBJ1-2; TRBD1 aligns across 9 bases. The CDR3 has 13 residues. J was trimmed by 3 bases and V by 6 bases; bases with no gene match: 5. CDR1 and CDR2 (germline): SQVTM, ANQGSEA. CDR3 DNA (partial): TGCAGCGTCATACAGGGGGCTGACTATGGC. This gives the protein CSVIQGADYG. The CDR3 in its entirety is CSVIQGADYGYTF.

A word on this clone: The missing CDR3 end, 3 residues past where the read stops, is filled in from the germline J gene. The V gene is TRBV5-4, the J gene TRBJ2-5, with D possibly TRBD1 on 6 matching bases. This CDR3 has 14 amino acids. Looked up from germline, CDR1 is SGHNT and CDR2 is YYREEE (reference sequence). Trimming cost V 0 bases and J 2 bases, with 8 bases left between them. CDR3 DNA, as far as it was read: TGTGCCAGCAGCTTGGTCGACAGGCAAGAGACC. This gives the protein CASSLVDRQET. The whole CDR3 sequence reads CASSLVDRQETQYF.

Partial CDR3 DNA: TGCGCCAGCGTTAGGACAGGGACATCCGGGGAG. Its translation is CASVRTGTSGE. Given in full, the CDR3 is CASVRTGTSGELFF. The chain is built from TRBV5-1 and TRBJ2-2; the match to TRBD1 covers 8 bases. The missing CDR3 end, 3 residues past where the read stops, is filled in from the germline J gene. The CDR3 spans 14 residues. Germline V gene data show CDR1 as SGHRS and CDR2 as YFSETQ. V was clipped by 7 bases and J by 6 bases; unmatched bases: 8.

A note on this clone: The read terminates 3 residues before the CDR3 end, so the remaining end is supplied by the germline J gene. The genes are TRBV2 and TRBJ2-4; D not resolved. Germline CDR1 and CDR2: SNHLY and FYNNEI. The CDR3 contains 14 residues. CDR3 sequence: CASSEGLSNYGQYF. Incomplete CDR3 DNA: TGTGCCAGCAGTGAAGGACTGTCTAACTATGGT.

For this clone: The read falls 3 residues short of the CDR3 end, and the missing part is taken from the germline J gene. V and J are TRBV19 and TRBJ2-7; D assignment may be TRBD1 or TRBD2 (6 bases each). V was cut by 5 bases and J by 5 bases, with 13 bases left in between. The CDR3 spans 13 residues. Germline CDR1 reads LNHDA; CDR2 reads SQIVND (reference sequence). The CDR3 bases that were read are TGTGCCAGTAGTGCACAGGGAGGCGACGAG. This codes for CASSAQGGDE. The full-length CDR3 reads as CASSAQGGDEQYF.

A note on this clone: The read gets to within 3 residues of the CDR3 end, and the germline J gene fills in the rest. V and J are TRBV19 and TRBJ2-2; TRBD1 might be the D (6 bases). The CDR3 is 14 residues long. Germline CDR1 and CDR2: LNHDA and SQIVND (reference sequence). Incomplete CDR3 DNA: TGTGCCAGTAGTAAAGGACAGAAGCCCGAAAAG. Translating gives CASSKGQKPEK. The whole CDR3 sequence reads CASSKGQKPEKLFF.

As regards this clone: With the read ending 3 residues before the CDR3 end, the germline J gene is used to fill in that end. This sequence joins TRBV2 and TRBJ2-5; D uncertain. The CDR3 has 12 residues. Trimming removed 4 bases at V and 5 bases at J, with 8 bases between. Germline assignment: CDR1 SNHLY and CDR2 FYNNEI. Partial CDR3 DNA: TGTGCCAGCAGTGTAGGGTGGGAGACC. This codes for CASSVGWET. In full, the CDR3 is CASSVGWETQYF.

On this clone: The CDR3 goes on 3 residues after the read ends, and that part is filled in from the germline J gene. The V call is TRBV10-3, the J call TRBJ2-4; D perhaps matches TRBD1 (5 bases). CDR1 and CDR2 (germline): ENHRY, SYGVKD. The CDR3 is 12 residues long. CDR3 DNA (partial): TGTGCCATCAGTGAGTCGAAGGGGTCT. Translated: CAISESKGS. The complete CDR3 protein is CAISESKGSQYF.

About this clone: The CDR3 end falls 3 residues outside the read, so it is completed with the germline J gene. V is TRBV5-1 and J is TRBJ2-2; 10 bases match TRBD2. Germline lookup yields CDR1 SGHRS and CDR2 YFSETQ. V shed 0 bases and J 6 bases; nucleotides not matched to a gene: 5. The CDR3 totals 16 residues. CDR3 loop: CASSLELAGAAGELFF. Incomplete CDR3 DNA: TGCGCCAGCAGCTTGGAGCTAGCGGGGGCGGCCGGGGAG.

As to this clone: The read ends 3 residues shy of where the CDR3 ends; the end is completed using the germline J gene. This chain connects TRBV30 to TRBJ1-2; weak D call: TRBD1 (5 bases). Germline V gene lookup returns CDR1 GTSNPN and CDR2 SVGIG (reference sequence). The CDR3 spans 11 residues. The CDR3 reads CAWSWGGDYTF. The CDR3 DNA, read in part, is TGTGCCTGGAGTTGGGGGGGGGAC. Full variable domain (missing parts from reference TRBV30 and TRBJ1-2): SQTIHQWPATLVQPVGSPLSLECTVEGTSNPNLYWYRQAAGRGLQLLFYSVGIGQISSEVPQNLSASRPQDRQFILSSKKLLLSDSGFYLCAWSWGGDYTFGSGTRLTVV.

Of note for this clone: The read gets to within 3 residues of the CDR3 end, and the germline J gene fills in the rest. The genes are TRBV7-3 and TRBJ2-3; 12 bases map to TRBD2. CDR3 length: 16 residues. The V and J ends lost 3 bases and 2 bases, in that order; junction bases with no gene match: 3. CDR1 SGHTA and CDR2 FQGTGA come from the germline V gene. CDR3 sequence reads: CASSLTSGRDTDTQYF. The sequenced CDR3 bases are TGTGCCAGCAGCTTGACTAGCGGGAGAGACACAGATACG.

The DNA read from the CDR3 is TGTGCCAGCAGCTTAAAGGGGTTAGAAAAG. Translating gives CASSLKGLEK. The complete CDR3 protein is CASSLKGLEKLFF. The rearrangement joins TRBV7-9 to TRBJ2-2, with a tentative D call TRBD1 (5 bases). From the germline J gene comes the end of the CDR3, since the read stops 3 residues before it. The germline gives CDR1 SEHNR, CDR2 FQNEAQ (reference sequence). The CDR3 is 13 amino acids.

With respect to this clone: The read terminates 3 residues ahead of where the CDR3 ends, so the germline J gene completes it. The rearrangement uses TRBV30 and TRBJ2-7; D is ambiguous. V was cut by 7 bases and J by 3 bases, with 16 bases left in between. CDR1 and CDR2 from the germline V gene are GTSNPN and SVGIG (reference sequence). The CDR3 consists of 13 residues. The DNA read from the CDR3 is TGTGCCTTAACCCTAGGTTATCTCTACGAG. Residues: CALTLGYLYE. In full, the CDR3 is CALTLGYLYEQYF. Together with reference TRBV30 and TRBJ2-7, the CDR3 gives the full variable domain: SQTIHQWPATLVQPVGSPLSLECTVEGTSNPNLYWYRQAAGRGLQLLFYSVGIGQISSEVPQNLSASRPQDRQFILSSKKLLLSDSGFYLCALTLGYLYEQYFGPGTRLTVT.

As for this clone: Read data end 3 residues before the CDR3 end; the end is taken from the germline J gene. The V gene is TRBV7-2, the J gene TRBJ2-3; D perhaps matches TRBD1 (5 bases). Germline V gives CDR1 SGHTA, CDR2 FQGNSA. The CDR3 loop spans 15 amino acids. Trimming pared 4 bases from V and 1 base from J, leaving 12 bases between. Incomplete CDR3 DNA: TGTGCCAGCAGCTACGCAGGGCAGGGCACAGATACG. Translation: CASSYAGQGTDT. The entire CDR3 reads CASSYAGQGTDTQYF.

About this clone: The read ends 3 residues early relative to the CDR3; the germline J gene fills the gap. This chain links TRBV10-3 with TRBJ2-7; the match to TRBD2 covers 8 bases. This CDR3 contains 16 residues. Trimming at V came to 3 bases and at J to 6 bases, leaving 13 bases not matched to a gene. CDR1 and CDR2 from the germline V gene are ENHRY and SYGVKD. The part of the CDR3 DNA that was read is TGTGCCATCAGTGACGGGGTTAGCGGGACCCCGTCCGAG. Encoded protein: CAISDGVSGTPSE. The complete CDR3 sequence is CAISDGVSGTPSEQYF.

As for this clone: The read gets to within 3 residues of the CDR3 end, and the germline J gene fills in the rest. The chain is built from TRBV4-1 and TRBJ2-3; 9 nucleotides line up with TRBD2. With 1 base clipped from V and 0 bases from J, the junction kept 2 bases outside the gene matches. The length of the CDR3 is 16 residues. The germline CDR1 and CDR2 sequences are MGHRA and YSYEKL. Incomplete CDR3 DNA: TGCGCCAGCAGCCAAGGCCTAGCGGGGAGCACAGATACG. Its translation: CASSQGLAGSTDT. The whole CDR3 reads CASSQGLAGSTDTQYF.

Incomplete CDR3 DNA: TGTGCCAGCTCATCACTAGCGGGAGGACGGGGCACAGATACG. This sequence encodes CASSSLAGGRGTDT. The complete CDR3 protein is CASSSLAGGRGTDTQYF. The rearrangement links TRBV18 to TRBJ2-3; 12 bases map to TRBD2. Read coverage stops 3 residues before the CDR3 terminus; the germline J gene supplies the remainder. The CDR3 length is 17 residues. V shed 5 bases and J 1 base; nucleotides not matched to a gene: 7. Germline CDR1 and CDR2: KGHSH and LQKENI.

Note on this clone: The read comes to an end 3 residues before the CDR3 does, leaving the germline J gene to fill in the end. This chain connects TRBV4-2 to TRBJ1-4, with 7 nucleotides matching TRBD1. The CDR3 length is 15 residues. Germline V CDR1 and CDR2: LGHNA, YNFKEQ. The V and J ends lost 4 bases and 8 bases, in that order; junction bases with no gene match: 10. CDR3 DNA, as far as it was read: TGTGCCAGCAGCCTCTTTGAGGGGGCCGGGGAAAAA. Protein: CASSLFEGAGEK. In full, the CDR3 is CASSLFEGAGEKLFF.

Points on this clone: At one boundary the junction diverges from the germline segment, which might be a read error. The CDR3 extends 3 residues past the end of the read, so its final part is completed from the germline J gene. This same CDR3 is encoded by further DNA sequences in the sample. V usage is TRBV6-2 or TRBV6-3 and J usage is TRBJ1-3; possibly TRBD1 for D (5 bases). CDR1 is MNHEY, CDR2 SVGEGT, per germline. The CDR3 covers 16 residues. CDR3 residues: CASSYGSQGGGNTIYF. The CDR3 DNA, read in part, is TGTGCCAGCAGTTACGGATCCCAGGGAGGAGGAAACACA.

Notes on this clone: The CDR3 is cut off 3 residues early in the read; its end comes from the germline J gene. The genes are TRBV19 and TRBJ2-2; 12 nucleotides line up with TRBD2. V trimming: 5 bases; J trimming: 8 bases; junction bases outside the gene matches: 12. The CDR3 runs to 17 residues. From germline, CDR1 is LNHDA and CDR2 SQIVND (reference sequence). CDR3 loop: CASSFLSTSGRLGELFF. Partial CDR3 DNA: TGTGCCAGTAGTTTTCTCTCTACTAGCGGGAGGTTAGGGGAG.

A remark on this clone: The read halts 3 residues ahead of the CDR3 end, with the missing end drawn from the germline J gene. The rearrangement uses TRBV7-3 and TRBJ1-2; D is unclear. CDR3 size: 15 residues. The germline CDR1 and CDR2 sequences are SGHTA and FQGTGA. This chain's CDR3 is CASSATSGSFHDYTF. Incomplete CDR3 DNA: TGTGCCAGCAGCGCCACTAGCGGGAGTTTCCACGAC.

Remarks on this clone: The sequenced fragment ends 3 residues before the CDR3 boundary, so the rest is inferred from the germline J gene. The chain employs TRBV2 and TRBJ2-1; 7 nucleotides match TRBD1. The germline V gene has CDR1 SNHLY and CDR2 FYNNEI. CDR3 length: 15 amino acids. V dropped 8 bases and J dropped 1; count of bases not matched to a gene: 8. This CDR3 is CASHEGGLSYNEQFF. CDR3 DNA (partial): TGTGCCAGCCATGAAGGGGGCTTATCCTACAATGAG.